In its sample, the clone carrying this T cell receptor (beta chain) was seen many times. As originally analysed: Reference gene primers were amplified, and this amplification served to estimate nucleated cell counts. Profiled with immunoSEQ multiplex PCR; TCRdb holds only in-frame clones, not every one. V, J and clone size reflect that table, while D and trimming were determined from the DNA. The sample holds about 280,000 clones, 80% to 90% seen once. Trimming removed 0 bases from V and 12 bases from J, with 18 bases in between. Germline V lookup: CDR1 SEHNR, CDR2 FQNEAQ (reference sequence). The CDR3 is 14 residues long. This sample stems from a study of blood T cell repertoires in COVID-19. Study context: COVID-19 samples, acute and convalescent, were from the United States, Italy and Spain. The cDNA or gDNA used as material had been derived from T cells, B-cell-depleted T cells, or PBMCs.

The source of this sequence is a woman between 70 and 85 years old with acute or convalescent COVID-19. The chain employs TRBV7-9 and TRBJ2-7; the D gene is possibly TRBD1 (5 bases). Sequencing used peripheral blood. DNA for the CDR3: TGTGCCAGCAGCTTAGCCCTGGGGCCGACCGTCCCGTACTTC. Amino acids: CASSLALGPTVPYF. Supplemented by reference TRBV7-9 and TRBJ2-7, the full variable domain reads DTGVSQNPRHKITKRGQNVTFRCDPISEHNRLYWYRQTLGQGPEFLTYFQNEAQLEKSRLLSDRFSAERPKGSFSTLEIQRTEQGDSAMYLCASSLALGPTVPYFGPGTRLTVT.